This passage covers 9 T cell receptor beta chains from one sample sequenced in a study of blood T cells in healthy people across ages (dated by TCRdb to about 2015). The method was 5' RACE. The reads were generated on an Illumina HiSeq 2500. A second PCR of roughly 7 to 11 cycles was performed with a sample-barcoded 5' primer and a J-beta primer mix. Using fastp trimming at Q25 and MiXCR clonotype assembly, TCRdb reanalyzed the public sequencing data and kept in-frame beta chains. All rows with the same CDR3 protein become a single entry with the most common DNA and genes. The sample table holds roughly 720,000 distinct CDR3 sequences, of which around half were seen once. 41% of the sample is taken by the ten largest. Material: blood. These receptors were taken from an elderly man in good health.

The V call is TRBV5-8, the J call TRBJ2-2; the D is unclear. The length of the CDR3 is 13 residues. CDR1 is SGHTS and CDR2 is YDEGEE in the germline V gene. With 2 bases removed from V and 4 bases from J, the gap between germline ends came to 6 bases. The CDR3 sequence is CASSFIFTGELFF. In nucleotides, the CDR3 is TGTGCCAGCAGCTTTATTTTCACCGGGGAGCTGTTTTTT. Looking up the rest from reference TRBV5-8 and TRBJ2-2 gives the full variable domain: EAGVTQSPTHLIKTRGQQATLRCSPISGHTSVYWYQQALGLGLQFLLWYDEGEERNRGNFPPRFSGRQFPNYSSELNVNALELEDSALYLCASSFIFTGELFFGEGSRLTVL.

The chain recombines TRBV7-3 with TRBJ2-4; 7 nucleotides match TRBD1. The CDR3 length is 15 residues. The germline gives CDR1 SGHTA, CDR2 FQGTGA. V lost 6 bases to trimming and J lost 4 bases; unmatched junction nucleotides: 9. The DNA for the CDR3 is TGTGCCAGCAGATCCCCCGGGACAGAGAAAAACATTCAGTACTTC. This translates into CASRSPGTEKNIQYF.

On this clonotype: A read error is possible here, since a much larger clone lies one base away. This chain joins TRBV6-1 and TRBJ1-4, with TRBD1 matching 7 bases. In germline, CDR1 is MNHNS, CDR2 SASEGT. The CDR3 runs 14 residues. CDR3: CTSSDGTATEKLFF. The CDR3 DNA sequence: TGTACCAGCAGCGACGGGACAGCTACGGAGAAACTGTTTTTT.

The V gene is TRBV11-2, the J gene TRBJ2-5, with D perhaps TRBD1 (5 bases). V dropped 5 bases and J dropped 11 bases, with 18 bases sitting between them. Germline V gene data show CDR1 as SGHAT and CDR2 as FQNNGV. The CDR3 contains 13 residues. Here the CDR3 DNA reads TGTGCCAGCAGCCCTCGGACAAGGGTGGGTCAGTACTTC. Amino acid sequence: CASSPRTRVGQYF.

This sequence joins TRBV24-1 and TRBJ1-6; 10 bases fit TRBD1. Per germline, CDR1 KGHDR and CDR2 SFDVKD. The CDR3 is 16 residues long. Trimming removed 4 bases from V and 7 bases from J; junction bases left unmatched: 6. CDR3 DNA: TGTGCCACCAGTGACGGAGGGACAGGGGAGAATTCACCCCTCCACTTT. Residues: CATSDGGTGENSPLHF.

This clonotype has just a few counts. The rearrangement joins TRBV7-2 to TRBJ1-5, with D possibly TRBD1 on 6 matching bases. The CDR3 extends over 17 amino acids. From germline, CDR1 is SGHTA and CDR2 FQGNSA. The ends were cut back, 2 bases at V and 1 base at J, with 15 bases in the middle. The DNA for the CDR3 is TGTGCCAGCAGCTTAAATTGGGGGGCTGGGAGCAATCAGCCCCAGCATTTT. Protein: CASSLNWGAGSNQPQHF.

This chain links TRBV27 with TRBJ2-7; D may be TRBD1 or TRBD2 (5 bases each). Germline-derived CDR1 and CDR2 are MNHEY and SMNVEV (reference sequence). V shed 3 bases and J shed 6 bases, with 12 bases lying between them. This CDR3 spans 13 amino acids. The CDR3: CASSLGELSEQYF. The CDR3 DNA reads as TGTGCCAGCAGTTTGGGGGAACTGAGCGAGCAGTACTTC.

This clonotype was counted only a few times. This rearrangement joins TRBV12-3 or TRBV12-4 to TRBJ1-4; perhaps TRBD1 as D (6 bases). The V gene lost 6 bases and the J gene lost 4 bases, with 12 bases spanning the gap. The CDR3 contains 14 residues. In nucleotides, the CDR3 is TGTGCCAGCAGCCAGACAGGCTATAATGAAAAACTGTTTTTT. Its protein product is CASSQTGYNEKLFF.

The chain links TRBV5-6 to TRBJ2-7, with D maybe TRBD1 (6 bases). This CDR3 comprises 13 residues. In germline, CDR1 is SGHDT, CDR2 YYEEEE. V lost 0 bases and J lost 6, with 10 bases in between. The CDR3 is CASSLEQGIEQYF. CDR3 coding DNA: TGTGCCAGCAGCTTGGAGCAGGGGATCGAGCAGTACTTC.